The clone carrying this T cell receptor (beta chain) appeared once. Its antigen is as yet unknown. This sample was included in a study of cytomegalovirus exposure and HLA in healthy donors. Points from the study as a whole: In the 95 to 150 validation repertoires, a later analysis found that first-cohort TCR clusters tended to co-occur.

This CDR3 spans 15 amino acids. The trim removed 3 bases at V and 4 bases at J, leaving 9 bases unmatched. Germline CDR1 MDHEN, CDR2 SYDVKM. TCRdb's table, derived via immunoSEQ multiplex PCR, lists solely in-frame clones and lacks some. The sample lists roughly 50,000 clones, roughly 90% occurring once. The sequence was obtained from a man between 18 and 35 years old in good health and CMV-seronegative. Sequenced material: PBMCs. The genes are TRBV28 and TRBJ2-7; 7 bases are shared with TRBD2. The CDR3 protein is CASSFMRGSVYEQYF. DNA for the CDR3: TGTGCCAGCAGTTTTATGCGGGGGTCCGTTTACGAGCAGTACTTC.